The next 27 T cell receptor beta chains were all read from a single sample in a study of beta chain features in type 1 diabetes. Whole-study findings and limits: Among patients with Type 1 diabetes, TCRB CDR3s were moderately but significantly shorter in every one of the four CD4+ subsets.

Antigens of these TCRs are unknown. Every bit of the isolated RNA underwent reverse transcription, so sequencing read expressed TCRB transcripts. The protocol was immunoSEQ multiplex PCR, while the TCRdb copy is restricted to in-frame clones and leaves out a portion. Of about 650,000 clones listed, under 15% are singletons. Sequences were obtained from naive CD4+ T cells from blood. The origin of the receptors is a man aged 25-40 years with type 1 diabetes.

The rearrangement joins TRBV7-2 to TRBJ2-5; 11 bases agree with TRBD2. Per germline, CDR1 SGHTA and CDR2 FQGNSA. The V gene end was trimmed by 3 bases and the J gene end by 3 bases; junction bases not matched to a gene: 3. The CDR3 length is 15 residues. CDR3 bases: TGTGCCAGCAGCTTTTCACTAGCGGGGGAAGAGACCCAGTACTTC. Its translation is CASSFSLAGEETQYF.

The chain combines TRBV28 with TRBJ2-7; weak D call: TRBD2 (5 bases). The germline V gene encodes CDR1 MDHEN and CDR2 SYDVKM. This CDR3 has 11 amino acids. V shed 10 bases and J shed 4 bases, with 11 bases lying between them. The DNA of the CDR3 is TGTGCCACCGGGTCGGGATACGAGCAGTACTTC. Translated, it gives CATGSGYEQYF. Based on the CDR3 plus reference TRBV28 and TRBJ2-7, the full variable domain is DVKVTQSSRYLVKRTGEKVFLECVQDMDHENMFWYRQDPGLGLRLIYFSYDVKMKEKGDIPEGYSVSREKKERFSLILESASTNQTSMYLCATGSGYEQYFGPGTRLTVT.

The chain recombines TRBV5-6 with TRBJ2-7; 7 nucleotides align to TRBD1. The CDR3 spans 15 residues. Per the germline V gene, CDR1 is SGHDT and CDR2 is YYEEEE. V shed 2 bases, J shed 3 bases, and the junction held 8 bases outside the gene matches. The CDR3 region has the DNA TGTGCCAGCAGCTTATTCGGACCAGGGGGCTACGAGCAGTACTTC. It specifies CASSLFGPGGYEQYF.

The chain combines TRBV19 with TRBJ1-2; D may be TRBD1 (6 bases). Trimming shortened V by 2 bases and J by 1 base, and 11 bases separated the two germline ends. Germline CDR1 LNHDA, CDR2 SQIVND (reference sequence). This CDR3 comprises 15 residues. As DNA, the CDR3 is TGTGCCAGTAGTATACTCAGGGGTTTTAACTATGGCTACACCTTC. Its translation: CASSILRGFNYGYTF.

This clone was counted only a few times. The identical CDR3 is also encoded by other nucleotide sequences in the sample. The chain recombines TRBV13 with TRBJ2-3; D not certain. Germline lookup yields CDR1 PRHDT and CDR2 FYEKMQ (reference sequence). With 0 bases removed from V and 3 bases from J, the gap between germline ends came to 7 bases. The CDR3 totals 14 residues. CDR3: CASSLGGATDTQYF. The DNA of the CDR3 is TGTGCCAGCAGCTTAGGGGGCGCGACAGATACGCAGTATTTT.

This clone was observed a few times. J is TRBJ2-5 and V is TRBV14; D is unresolved. The germline gives CDR1 SGHDN, CDR2 FVKESK. The CDR3 runs to 11 residues. Trimming removed 0 bases at V and 6 bases at J, with 2 bases between. CDR3 protein: CASSQEQTQYF. The CDR3, as DNA: TGTGCCAGCAGCCAAGAGCAGACCCAGTACTTC. The whole variable domain, filled in from reference TRBV14 and TRBJ2-5, reads EAGVTQFPSHSVIEKGQTVTLRCDPISGHDNLYWYRRVMGKEIKFLLHFVKESKQDESGMPNNRFLAERTGGTYSTLKVQPAELEDSGVYFCASSQEQTQYFGPGTRLLVL.

The chain recombines TRBV5-1 with TRBJ1-3, with D perhaps TRBD1 (5 bases). Deletions cut 0 bases from V and 0 bases from J, with 13 bases between. Germline V gene lookup returns CDR1 SGHRS and CDR2 YFSETQ. The CDR3 runs to 17 residues. The CDR3 DNA reads TGCGCCAGCAGCTTGGCGGCAGGGACTCCCTCTGGAAACACCATATATTTT. This gives the protein CASSLAAGTPSGNTIYF.

In its sample, this clone was seen a few times. The V and J genes are TRBV7-2 and TRBJ2-5; D unclear. Germline CDR1 reads SGHTA; CDR2 reads FQGNSA. V lost 4 bases and J lost 3, with 15 bases in between. The CDR3 consists of 15 residues. Written as DNA, the CDR3 is TGTGCCAGCAGCTCGGAGTCACCATTCAAAGAGACCCAGTACTTC. Protein sequence: CASSSESPFKETQYF.

This clone appeared a few times. The chain links TRBV4-2 to TRBJ2-1; 10 bases are shared with TRBD1. The CDR3 length is 15 residues. The V segment lost 8 bases and the J segment 6 bases; nucleotides outside the gene matches: 10. Germline V CDR1 and CDR2: LGHNA, YNFKEQ. The CDR3 loop reads CASPSGTGASNEQFF. Here the CDR3 DNA reads TGTGCCAGCCCCTCCGGGACAGGGGCTTCCAATGAGCAGTTCTTC.

As regards this clone: The same CDR3 is also encoded by other DNA sequences in this sample. The chain employs TRBV19 and TRBJ1-2; weak D call: TRBD1 (6 bases). The V end lost 3 bases, the J end lost 4 bases, and 9 bases lay between the germline ends. This CDR3 region has 13 residues. Germline V gene data show CDR1 as LNHDA and CDR2 as SQIVND (reference sequence). CDR3 protein: CASSIGQSYGYTF. As DNA, the CDR3 is TGTGCCAGTAGTATTGGACAGAGCTATGGCTACACCTTC.

The rearrangement links TRBV14 to TRBJ1-3; D may be TRBD1 (5 bases). The germline V gene has CDR1 SGHDN and CDR2 FVKESK. Trimming shortened V by 4 bases and J by 8 bases, and 9 bases separated the two germline ends. This CDR3 comprises 12 residues. CDR3 sequence: CASSLQGYTIYF. The CDR3 DNA is TGTGCCAGCAGCCTTCAGGGCTACACCATATATTTT.

There are a few counts of this clone. In DNA, the CDR3 is TGTGCCAGCAGCCCAGGGACGTCGGCGAACACCGGGGAGCTGTTTTTT. Its translation is CASSPGTSANTGELFF. The gene calls are TRBV7-9 and TRBJ2-2; the D call may be TRBD1 or TRBD2 (5 bases each). The germline V gene encodes CDR1 SEHNR and CDR2 FQNEAQ (reference sequence). This CDR3 contains 16 residues. V shed 5 bases and J shed 0 bases, with 13 bases lying between them.

V is TRBV18 and J is TRBJ2-3, with 8 bases fitting TRBD1. Trimming removed 2 bases from V and 1 base from J; junction bases left unmatched: 5. This CDR3 spans 16 amino acids. The germline V gene encodes CDR1 KGHSH and CDR2 LQKENI. This chain's CDR3 is CASSPSTGGGTDTQYF. CDR3 nucleotide sequence: TGTGCCAGCTCACCAAGTACAGGGGGTGGCACAGATACGCAGTATTTT. Together with reference TRBV18 and TRBJ2-3, the CDR3 gives the full variable domain: NAGVMQNPRHLVRRRGQEARLRCSPMKGHSHVYWYRQLPEEGLKFMVYLQKENIIDESGMPKERFSAEFPKEGPSILRIQQVVRGDSAAYFCASSPSTGGGTDTQYFGPGTRLTVL.

The rearrangement uses TRBV27 and TRBJ1-1; TRBD1 aligns across 7 bases. J gave up 0 bases and V 6 bases, and 7 bases lay outside the gene matches. CDR1 is MNHEY, CDR2 SMNVEV, per germline (reference sequence). The CDR3 is 15 residues long. The CDR3 DNA reads TGTGCCAGCAGGGCAGGGGGGAGGGTGAACACTGAAGCTTTCTTT. It is translated as CASRAGGRVNTEAFF.

The rearrangement links TRBV30 to TRBJ1-6; no clear D. Germline assignment: CDR1 GTSNPN and CDR2 SVGIG (reference sequence). Trimming cost V 1 base and J 8 bases, with 9 bases left between them. The CDR3 is made up of 13 amino acids. In DNA form, the CDR3 reads TGTGCCTGGAGTGGGTACAATGATTCACCCCTCCACTTT. Protein sequence: CAWSGYNDSPLHF.

The chain has TRBV10-3 and TRBJ1-5; 8 bases are a match to TRBD1. With V trimmed by 5 bases and J by 3 bases, 3 bases remained unmatched. The germline V gene encodes CDR1 ENHRY and CDR2 SYGVKD. The CDR3 extends over 14 amino acids. The CDR3 bases are TGTGCCATCAGTAGACAGGGGACCAATCAGCCCCAGCATTTT. It codes for CAISRQGTNQPQHF.

This clone has just a few counts. Other DNA sequences in the same sample also yield this CDR3. The DNA of the CDR3 is TGTGCCAGCAGTGCAAACTACGAGCAGTACTTC. Translating it yields CASSANYEQYF. The gene calls are TRBV28 and TRBJ2-7; D is undetermined. V was shortened by 5 bases and J by 3 bases, with 5 bases between the two germline ends. Germline loops: CDR1 MDHEN, CDR2 SYDVKM. This CDR3 spans 11 amino acids. The full variable domain, its missing parts supplied by reference TRBV28 and TRBJ2-7, is DVKVTQSSRYLVKRTGEKVFLECVQDMDHENMFWYRQDPGLGLRLIYFSYDVKMKEKGDIPEGYSVSREKKERFSLILESASTNQTSMYLCASSANYEQYFGPGTRLTVT.

V is TRBV6-5 and J is TRBJ1-2; 9 bases map to TRBD1. The CDR3 is 15 amino acids. Germline assignment: CDR1 MNHEY and CDR2 SVGAGI. V shed 2 bases and J 5 bases; nucleotides not matched to a gene: 6. The CDR3 loop is CASSYLGTGQYGYTF. CDR3 DNA: TGTGCCAGCAGTTACCTAGGGACAGGGCAATATGGCTACACCTTC.

This clone occurred a few times. The CDR3 protein is CASSPQNRGRNSPLHF. The CDR3 bases are TGTGCCAGCAGCCCCCAAAACAGGGGACGAAATTCACCCCTCCACTTT. This chain links TRBV5-4 with TRBJ1-6; 7 nucleotides match TRBD1. Germline V gene sequence: CDR1 SGHNT, CDR2 YYREEE (reference sequence). The CDR3 is 16 amino acids. V gave up 4 bases and J gave up 7 bases; unmatched junction bases: 11.

This clone has a handful of counts. The rearrangement joins TRBV9 to TRBJ2-7; D assignment may be TRBD1 or TRBD2 (5 bases each). V lost 2 bases to trimming and J lost 4 bases, with 16 bases between them. The germline gives CDR1 SGDLS, CDR2 YYNGEE. This CDR3 has 15 amino acids. CDR3 sequence reads: CASSVEDGGGYEQYF. In DNA form, the CDR3 reads TGTGCCAGCAGCGTTGAGGATGGGGGTGGATACGAGCAGTACTTC. Full variable domain (remainder filled in from reference TRBV9 and TRBJ2-7): DSGVTQTPKHLITATGQRVTLRCSPRSGDLSVYWYQQSLDQGLQFLIQYYNGEERAKGNILERFSAQQFPDLHSELNLSSLELGDSALYFCASSVEDGGGYEQYFGPGTRLTVT.

The chain carries TRBV18 and TRBJ2-5; D uncertain. CDR3 size: 14 residues. V lost 2 bases and J lost 1, with 8 bases in between. Per the germline V gene, CDR1 is KGHSH and CDR2 is LQKENI. CDR3 sequence: CASSPGVPQETQYF. CDR3 nucleotide sequence: TGTGCCAGCTCACCAGGAGTTCCCCAAGAGACCCAGTACTTC. Based on the CDR3 plus reference TRBV18 and TRBJ2-5, the full variable domain is NAGVMQNPRHLVRRRGQEARLRCSPMKGHSHVYWYRQLPEEGLKFMVYLQKENIIDESGMPKERFSAEFPKEGPSILRIQQVVRGDSAAYFCASSPGVPQETQYFGPGTRLLVL.

In its sample, this clone was seen a few times. This rearrangement joins TRBV7-9 to TRBJ2-7, with no clear D. Germline V CDR1 and CDR2: SEHNR, FQNEAQ (reference sequence). V lost 5 bases and J lost 0, with 11 bases in between. The CDR3 spans 14 residues. The CDR3 sequence is CASSPEEGSYEQYF. The CDR3 region has the DNA TGTGCCAGCAGCCCTGAGGAAGGCTCCTACGAGCAGTACTTC.

The V and J genes are TRBV7-2 and TRBJ2-6; no clear D gene. CDR1 and CDR2 (germline): SGHTA, FQGNSA. The CDR3 has 13 amino acids. Trimming stripped 4 bases from V and 2 bases from J, with 3 bases between. CDR3 DNA: TGTGCCAGCAGCTCCACTGGGGCCAACGTCCTGACTTTC. Amino acid sequence: CASSSTGANVLTF.

The chain carries TRBV29-1 and TRBJ2-1; TRBD1 aligns across 10 bases. Germline V gene data show CDR1 as SQVTM and CDR2 as ANQGSEA. V trimming: 7 bases; J trimming: 4 bases; junction bases outside the gene matches: 4. The CDR3 totals 13 residues. The CDR3 DNA is TGCAGCGCCCCGGGACAGGGGTACAATGAGCAGTTCTTC. Its protein product is CSAPGQGYNEQFF.

A word on this clone: Germline is not matched at one junction end, which may reflect a read error. Other DNA sequences from this sample encode an identical CDR3 as well. In DNA, the CDR3 is TGTGCCTCAGGATGGGCGGCTGAAAAACTTTTTTTT. Translated: CASGWAAEKLFF. The chain carries TRBV30 and TRBJ1-4; D gene unclear. The CDR3 spans 12 residues. Germline V CDR1 and CDR2: GTSNPN, SVGIG (reference sequence).

The chain carries TRBV7-2 and TRBJ1-3; D ambiguous. V dropped 7 bases and J dropped 0 bases, with 13 bases sitting between them. From germline, CDR1 is SGHTA and CDR2 FQGNSA. The CDR3 is 15 residues long. In DNA form, the CDR3 reads TGTGCCAGCACTCCTGGCTCCATCTCTGGAAACACCATATATTTT. Protein product: CASTPGSISGNTIYF.

A few counts support this clone. The chain uses TRBV7-9 and TRBJ2-5; D gene uncertain. Germline loops: CDR1 SEHNR, CDR2 FQNEAQ (reference sequence). V was cut by 3 bases and J by 2 bases, with 13 bases left in between. The length of the CDR3 is 15 residues. CDR3 amino acids: CASSFRSPGQETQYF. The DNA for the CDR3 is TGTGCCAGCAGCTTTAGATCCCCAGGTCAAGAGACCCAGTACTTC. Drawing the rest from reference TRBV7-9 and TRBJ2-5, the complete variable domain is DTGVSQNPRHKITKRGQNVTFRCDPISEHNRLYWYRQTLGQGPEFLTYFQNEAQLEKSRLLSDRFSAERPKGSFSTLEIQRTEQGDSAMYLCASSFRSPGQETQYFGPGTRLLVL.